A selection of T cell receptor beta chains follows, all from one sample in a study of cytomegalovirus exposure and HLA in healthy donors. TCRdb keeps only in-frame clones here, not all; method: immunoSEQ multiplex PCR. The sample carries approximately 110,000 clones, roughly 68% recorded once. Material: PBMCs. The receptor set was obtained from a man aged 25-45 years in good health and CMV-seropositive. Each CDR3 is given with its conserved first and last residue. The D gene is left open where the match is weak. Only part of the rows carry a size: once, few, many, or a class if the clone is expanded.

CDR3aa: CASSPDRLLNEQFF; CDR3nt: TGTGCCAGCAGCCCTGACAGGCTCCTCAATGAGCAGTTCTTC; abundance: few; v_gene: TRBV7-2; d_gene: NA; j_gene: TRBJ2-1
CDR3aa: CASSEAVTGSYF; CDR3nt: TGTGCCAGCAGTGAAGCGGTGACAGGGAGCTACTTC; abundance: NA; v_gene: TRBV2; d_gene: TRBD1; j_gene: TRBJ2-5
CDR3aa: CASSFWLGAGQGTSPLHF; CDR3nt: TGTGCCAGCAGTTTTTGGTTAGGCGCGGGACAGGGCACTTCACCCCTCCACTTT; abundance: NA; v_gene: TRBV28; d_gene: TRBD1; j_gene: TRBJ1-6
CDR3aa: CASSEPRGGFNTGELFF; CDR3nt: TGTGCCAGCAGTGAACCAAGGGGGGGGTTTAACACCGGGGAGCTGTTTTTT; abundance: NA; v_gene: TRBV25-1; d_gene: NA; j_gene: TRBJ2-2
CDR3aa: CASSEGTGRYEQYF; CDR3nt: TGTGCCAGCAGTGAAGGGACAGGGAGATACGAGCAGTACTTC; abundance: few; v_gene: TRBV6-1; d_gene: TRBD1; j_gene: TRBJ2-7
CDR3aa: CASSEAVLSGNTIYF; CDR3nt: TGTGCCAGCAGTGAAGCCGTTCTCTCTGGAAACACCATATATTTT; abundance: NA; v_gene: TRBV6-1; d_gene: NA; j_gene: TRBJ1-3
CDR3aa: CASSSDRAVHEQFF; CDR3nt: TGTGCCAGCAGCTCGGACAGGGCGGTCCATGAGCAGTTCTTC; abundance: NA; v_gene: TRBV11-2; d_gene: TRBD1; j_gene: TRBJ2-1
CDR3aa: CASSVGGSTEAFF; CDR3nt: TGCGCCAGCAGTGTAGGGGGAAGTACTGAAGCTTTCTTT; abundance: NA; v_gene: TRBV10-1; d_gene: NA; j_gene: TRBJ1-1
CDR3aa: CASRRNNEQFF; CDR3nt: TGTGCCAGTAGGCGTAACAATGAGCAGTTCTTC; abundance: NA; v_gene: TRBV19; d_gene: NA; j_gene: TRBJ2-1
CDR3aa: CASSINRESMHNEQFF; CDR3nt: TGTGCCAGTAGTATAAACCGGGAGTCTATGCACAATGAGCAGTTCTTC; abundance: NA; v_gene: TRBV19; d_gene: NA; j_gene: TRBJ2-1
CDR3aa: CASSLEVGGEAFF; CDR3nt: TGCGCCAGCAGCTTGGAGGTGGGCGGGGAAGCTTTCTTT; abundance: NA; v_gene: TRBV5-1; d_gene: NA; j_gene: TRBJ1-1
CDR3aa: CASSSRGKTYEQYF; CDR3nt: TGTGCCAGCAGCTCCAGGGGGAAGACCTACGAGCAGTACTTC; abundance: NA; v_gene: TRBV7-8; d_gene: TRBD1; j_gene: TRBJ2-7
CDR3aa: CAISDDRGGGTDTQYF; CDR3nt: TGTGCCATCAGTGATGACAGGGGGGGAGGCACAGATACGCAGTATTTT; abundance: few; v_gene: TRBV10-3; d_gene: TRBD1; j_gene: TRBJ2-3
CDR3aa: CSVEGGDRGNTGELFF; CDR3nt: TGCAGCGTTGAAGGAGGAGACAGAGGAAACACCGGGGAGCTGTTTTTT; abundance: few; v_gene: TRBV29-1; d_gene: NA; j_gene: TRBJ2-2
CDR3aa: CASSLSGSSYNEQFF; CDR3nt: TGTGCCAGCAGTTTAAGCGGGAGCTCCTACAATGAGCAGTTCTTC; abundance: few; v_gene: TRBV27; d_gene: TRBD2; j_gene: TRBJ2-1
CDR3aa: CASTRDGQGADTQYF; CDR3nt: TGCGCCAGCACTCGTGACGGGCAGGGGGCAGATACGCAGTATTTT; abundance: NA; v_gene: TRBV5-1; d_gene: TRBD1; j_gene: TRBJ2-3
CDR3aa: CASSAEAGSSTDTQYF; CDR3nt: TGTGCCAGCAGCGCCGAAGCGGGGTCTAGCACAGATACGCAGTATTTT; abundance: NA; v_gene: TRBV9; d_gene: TRBD2; j_gene: TRBJ2-3
CDR3aa: CASSVTLAGSSGANVLTF; CDR3nt: TGTGCCAGCAGCGTAACCTTAGCGGGGAGCTCTGGGGCCAACGTCCTGACTTTC; abundance: NA; v_gene: TRBV9; d_gene: TRBD2; j_gene: TRBJ2-6
CDR3aa: CASRNRGPNTEAFF; CDR3nt: TGTGCCAGCAGGAACAGGGGGCCTAACACTGAAGCTTTCTTT; abundance: few; v_gene: TRBV27; d_gene: TRBD1; j_gene: TRBJ1-1
CDR3aa: CASSPSLGVTEAFF; CDR3nt: TGTGCCAGCTCACCATCCCTAGGGGTCACTGAAGCTTTCTTT; abundance: NA; v_gene: TRBV18; d_gene: NA; j_gene: TRBJ1-1
CDR3aa: CASSIGTSVQYF; CDR3nt: TGTGCCAGTAGTATAGGGACATCTGTTCAGTACTTC; abundance: few; v_gene: TRBV19; d_gene: NA; j_gene: TRBJ2-4
CDR3aa: CASSLSPGQGWPQHF; CDR3nt: TGTGCCAGCAGTTTATCTCCGGGACAGGGGTGGCCCCAGCATTTT; abundance: NA; v_gene: TRBV27; d_gene: TRBD1; j_gene: TRBJ1-5
CDR3aa: CASSLDTANYGYTF; CDR3nt: TGCGCCAGCAGCTTGGATACAGCAAACTATGGCTACACCTTC; abundance: NA; v_gene: TRBV5-1; d_gene: NA; j_gene: TRBJ1-2
CDR3aa: CASSPDRGPYGYTF; CDR3nt: TGTGCCAGCAGCCCGGACAGGGGACCCTATGGCTACACCTTC; abundance: NA; v_gene: TRBV11-2; d_gene: TRBD1; j_gene: TRBJ1-2
CDR3aa: CASSLSAVGTSPHGYTF; CDR3nt: TGTGCTAGCAGCTTGAGTGCCGTGGGGACATCTCCCCATGGCTACACCTTC; abundance: NA; v_gene: TRBV7-7; d_gene: NA; j_gene: TRBJ1-2
CDR3aa: CASSPGQNTGELFF; CDR3nt: TGCGCCAGCAGCCCCGGACAGAACACCGGGGAGCTGTTTTTT; abundance: NA; v_gene: TRBV5-1; d_gene: NA; j_gene: TRBJ2-2
CDR3aa: CASSAGGRTEAFF; CDR3nt: TGTGCCAGCAGTGCAGGGGGGAGGACTGAAGCTTTCTTT; abundance: once; v_gene: TRBV6-5; d_gene: TRBD1; j_gene: TRBJ1-1
CDR3aa: CAWRDLAGASYEQYF; CDR3nt: TGTGCCTGGAGGGACCTAGCGGGGGCTTCCTACGAGCAGTACTTC; abundance: few; v_gene: TRBV30; d_gene: TRBD2; j_gene: TRBJ2-7
CDR3aa: CASSPRQGARSVNEQFF; CDR3nt: TGCGCCAGCAGCCCCCGACAGGGGGCGCGGAGTGTCAATGAGCAGTTCTTC; abundance: NA; v_gene: TRBV5-1; d_gene: TRBD1; j_gene: TRBJ2-1
CDR3aa: CAISEAGAGSGVGNTIYF; CDR3nt: TGTGCCATCAGTGAGGCAGGCGCAGGGTCGGGTGTCGGAAACACCATATATTTT; abundance: NA; v_gene: TRBV10-3; d_gene: NA; j_gene: TRBJ1-3
CDR3aa: CASSAETSYTGELFF; CDR3nt: TGTGCCAGCAGCGCTGAGACTAGTTACACCGGGGAGCTGTTTTTT; abundance: NA; v_gene: TRBV9; d_gene: NA; j_gene: TRBJ2-2
CDR3aa: CASSLRGTIYEQYF; CDR3nt: TGCGCCAGCAGCTTAAGGGGGACGATTTACGAGCAGTACTTC; abundance: few; v_gene: TRBV5-1; d_gene: NA; j_gene: TRBJ2-7
CDR3aa: CASSSWDQGAGGEAFF; CDR3nt: TGTGCCAGCAGTTCTTGGGACCAGGGGGCTGGCGGTGAAGCTTTCTTT; abundance: NA; v_gene: TRBV27; d_gene: TRBD1; j_gene: TRBJ1-1
CDR3aa: CASSVEGLEYYEQYF; CDR3nt: TGTGCCAGCAGCGTGGAGGGACTAGAATACTACGAGCAGTACTTC; abundance: NA; v_gene: TRBV9; d_gene: TRBD2; j_gene: TRBJ2-7
CDR3aa: CAISESGGRGGEQFF; CDR3nt: TGTGCCATCAGTGAGTCTGGCGGGAGGGGGGGTGAGCAGTTCTTC; abundance: once; v_gene: TRBV10-3; d_gene: TRBD2; j_gene: TRBJ2-1
CDR3aa: CSVLPGQGAGLAYTEAFF; CDR3nt: TGCAGCGTGTTACCGGGACAGGGGGCTGGGTTGGCTTACACTGAAGCTTTCTTT; abundance: NA; v_gene: TRBV29-1; d_gene: TRBD1; j_gene: TRBJ1-1
CDR3aa: CASSQRQGPYEQYF; CDR3nt: TGTGCCAGCAGCCAACGGCAGGGTCCCTACGAGCAGTACTTC; abundance: few; v_gene: TRBV5-4; d_gene: NA; j_gene: TRBJ2-7
CDR3aa: CARQPPAPGTGYNYGYTF; CDR3nt: TGTGCCAGACAACCACCAGCCCCCGGGACAGGCTATAACTATGGCTACACCTTC; abundance: NA; v_gene: TRBV6-9; d_gene: TRBD1; j_gene: TRBJ1-2
CDR3aa: CASSPDRGFYNEQFF; CDR3nt: TGTGCCAGTAGTCCGGACAGGGGATTTTACAATGAGCAGTTCTTC; abundance: NA; v_gene: TRBV19; d_gene: TRBD1; j_gene: TRBJ2-1
CDR3aa: CASSFSPGLLATNEKLFF; CDR3nt: TGTGCCAGCAGCTTTAGCCCGGGACTTCTCGCAACTAATGAAAAACTGTTTTTT; abundance: few; v_gene: TRBV11-3; d_gene: NA; j_gene: TRBJ1-4
CDR3aa: CASSFASREKLFF; CDR3nt: TGTGCCAGCAGTTTTGCCTCGCGTGAAAAACTGTTTTTT; abundance: NA; v_gene: TRBV28; d_gene: NA; j_gene: TRBJ1-4
CDR3aa: CASSITAGPKNIQYF; CDR3nt: TGTGCCAGCAGCATTACGGCGGGACCTAAAAACATTCAGTACTTC; abundance: NA; v_gene: TRBV7-2; d_gene: NA; j_gene: TRBJ2-4